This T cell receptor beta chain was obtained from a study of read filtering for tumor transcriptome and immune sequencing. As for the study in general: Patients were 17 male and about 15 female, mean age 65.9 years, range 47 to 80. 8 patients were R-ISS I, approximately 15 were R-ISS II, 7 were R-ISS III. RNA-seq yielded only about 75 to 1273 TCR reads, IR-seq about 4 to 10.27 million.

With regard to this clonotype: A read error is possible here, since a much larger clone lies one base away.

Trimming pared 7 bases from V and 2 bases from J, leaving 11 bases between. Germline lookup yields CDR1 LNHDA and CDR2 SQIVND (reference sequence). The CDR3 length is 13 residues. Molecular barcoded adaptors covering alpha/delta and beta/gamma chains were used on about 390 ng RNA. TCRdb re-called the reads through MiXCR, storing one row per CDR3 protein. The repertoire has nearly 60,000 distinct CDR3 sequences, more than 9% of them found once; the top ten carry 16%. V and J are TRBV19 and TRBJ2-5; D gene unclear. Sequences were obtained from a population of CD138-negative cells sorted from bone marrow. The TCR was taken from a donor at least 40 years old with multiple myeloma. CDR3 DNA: TGTGCCAGTAATAGGCAGGCACAAGAGACCCAGTACTTC. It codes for CASNRQAQETQYF.